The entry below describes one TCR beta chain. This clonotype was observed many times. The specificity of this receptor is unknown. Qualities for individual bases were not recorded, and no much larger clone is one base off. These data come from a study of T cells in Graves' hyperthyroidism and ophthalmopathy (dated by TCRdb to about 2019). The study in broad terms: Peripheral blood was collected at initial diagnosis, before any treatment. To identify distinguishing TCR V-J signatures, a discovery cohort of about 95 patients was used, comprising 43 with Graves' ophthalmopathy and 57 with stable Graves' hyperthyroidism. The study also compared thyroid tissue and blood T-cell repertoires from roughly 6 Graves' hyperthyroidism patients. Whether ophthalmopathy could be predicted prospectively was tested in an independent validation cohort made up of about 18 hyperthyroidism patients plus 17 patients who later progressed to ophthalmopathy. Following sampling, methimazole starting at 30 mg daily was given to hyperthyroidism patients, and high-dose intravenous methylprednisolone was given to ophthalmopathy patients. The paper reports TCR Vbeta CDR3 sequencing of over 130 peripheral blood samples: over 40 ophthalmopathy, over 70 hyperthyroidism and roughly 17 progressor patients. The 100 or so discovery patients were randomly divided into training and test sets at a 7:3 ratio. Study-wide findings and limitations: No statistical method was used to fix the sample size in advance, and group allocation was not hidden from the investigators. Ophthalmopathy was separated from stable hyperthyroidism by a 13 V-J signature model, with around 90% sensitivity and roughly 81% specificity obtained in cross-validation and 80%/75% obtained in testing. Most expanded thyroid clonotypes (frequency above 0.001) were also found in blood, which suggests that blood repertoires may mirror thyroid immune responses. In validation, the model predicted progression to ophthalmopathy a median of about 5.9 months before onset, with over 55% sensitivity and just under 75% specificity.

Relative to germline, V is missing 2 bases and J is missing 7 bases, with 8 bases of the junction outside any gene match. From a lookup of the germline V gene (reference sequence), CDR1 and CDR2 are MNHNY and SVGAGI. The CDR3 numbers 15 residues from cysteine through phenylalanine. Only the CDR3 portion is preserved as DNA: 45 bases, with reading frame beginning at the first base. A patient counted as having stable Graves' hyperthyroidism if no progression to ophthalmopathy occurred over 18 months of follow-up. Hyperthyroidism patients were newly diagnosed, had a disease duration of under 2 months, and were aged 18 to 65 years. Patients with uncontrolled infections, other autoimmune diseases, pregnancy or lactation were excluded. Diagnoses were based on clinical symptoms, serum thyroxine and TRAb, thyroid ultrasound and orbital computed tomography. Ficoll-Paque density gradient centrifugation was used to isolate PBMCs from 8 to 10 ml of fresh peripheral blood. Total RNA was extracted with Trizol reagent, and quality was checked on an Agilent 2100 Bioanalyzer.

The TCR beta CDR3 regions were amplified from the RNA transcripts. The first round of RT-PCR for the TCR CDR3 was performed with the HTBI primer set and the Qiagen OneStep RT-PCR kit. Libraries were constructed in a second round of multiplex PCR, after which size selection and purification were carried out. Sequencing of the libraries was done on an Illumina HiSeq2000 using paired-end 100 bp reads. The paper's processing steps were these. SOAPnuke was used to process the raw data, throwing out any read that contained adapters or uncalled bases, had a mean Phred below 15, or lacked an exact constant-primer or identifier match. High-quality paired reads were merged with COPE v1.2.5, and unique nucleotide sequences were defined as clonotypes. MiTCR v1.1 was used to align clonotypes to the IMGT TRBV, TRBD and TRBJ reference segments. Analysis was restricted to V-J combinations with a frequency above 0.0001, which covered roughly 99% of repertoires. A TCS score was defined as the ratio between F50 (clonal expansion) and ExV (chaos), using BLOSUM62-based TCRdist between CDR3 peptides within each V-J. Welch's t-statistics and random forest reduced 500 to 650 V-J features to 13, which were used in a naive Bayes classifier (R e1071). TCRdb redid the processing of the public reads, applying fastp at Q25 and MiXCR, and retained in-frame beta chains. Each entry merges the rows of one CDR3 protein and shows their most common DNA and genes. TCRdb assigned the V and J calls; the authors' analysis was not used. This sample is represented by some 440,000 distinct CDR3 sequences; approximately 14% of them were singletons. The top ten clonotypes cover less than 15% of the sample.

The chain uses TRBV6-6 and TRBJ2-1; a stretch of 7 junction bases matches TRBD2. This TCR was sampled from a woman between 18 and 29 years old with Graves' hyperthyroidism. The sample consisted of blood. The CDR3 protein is CASSYREAGGNEQFF. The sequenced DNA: TGTGCCAGCAGTTACCGGGAGGCCGGGGGTAATGAGCAGTTCTTC.